Each of the 24 T cell receptor beta chains below was sequenced from the same sample in a study of cytomegalovirus exposure and HLA in healthy donors (dated by TCRdb to about 2017). Library preparation employed the immunoSEQ multiplex PCR assay. A mixture of 60 forward primers for TCR Vbeta segments and 13 reverse primers for TCR Jbeta segments was used in the multiplex PCR. The clones in this table, taken by TCRdb from immuneACCESS, are in-frame only. Not every clone is retained; where verified, under half of the shortfall comes from an unresolved V gene, and the cause of the rest is unknown. For this sample there are roughly 190,000 clones; around 85% appear just once. The ten biggest clones cover more than 1.5% of the sample. Material for sequencing was PBMCs. The receptors come from a young man in good health and CMV-seronegative.

The J gene is TRBJ2-5, the V gene TRBV11-2; 7 bases line up with TRBD1. Germline-derived CDR1 and CDR2 are SGHAT and FQNNGV. The ends lost 1 base at V and 5 bases at J; junction bases unmatched: 13. CDR3 length equals 17 residues. The CDR3 spells CASSLGSLTGVGETQYF. DNA of the CDR3: TGTGCCAGCAGCTTAGGAAGTCTAACAGGGGTCGGGGAGACCCAGTACTTC. The whole variable domain, filled in from reference TRBV11-2 and TRBJ2-5, reads EAGVAQSPRYKIIEKRQSVAFWCNPISGHATLYWYQQILGQGPKLLIQFQNNGVVDDSQLPKDRFSAERLKGVDSTLKIQPAKLEDSAVYLCASSLGSLTGVGETQYFGPGTRLLVL.

This chain uses TRBV6-1 with TRBJ1-5; D is undetermined. The V and J ends lost 5 bases and 15 bases respectively, with 14 bases between them. The germline V gene has CDR1 MNHNS and CDR2 SASEGT. This CDR3 spans 11 amino acids. CDR3 sequence (DNA): TGTGCCAGCAGTTTAGAGCCCTTTCGGCATTTT. Amino acid sequence: CASSLEPFRHF.

Worth noting for this clone: At one of its ends the junction is not consistent with the germline gene, which may arise from a read error. The rearrangement uses TRBV7-2 and TRBJ2-7, with D maybe TRBD2 (6 bases). Germline V gene sequence: CDR1 SGHTA, CDR2 FQGNSA. CDR3 length: 15 amino acids. CDR3 residues: CANSLIWDSNYEQYF. The DNA of the CDR3 is TGTGCCAACAGCTTAATCTGGGACTCTAACTACGAGCAGTACTTC.

The chain uses TRBV9 and TRBJ2-7; D might be TRBD2 (6 bases). Per the germline V gene, CDR1 is SGDLS and CDR2 is YYNGEE. This CDR3 region has 15 residues. V was clipped by 0 bases and J by 1 base, with 11 bases between them. As DNA, the CDR3 is TGTGCCAGCAGCGTAGGGGAGGTTATATCCTACGAGCAGTACTTC. Translated: CASSVGEVISYEQYF.

The J gene is TRBJ2-1, the V gene TRBV5-6; D is unresolved. Trimming took off 2 bases at V and 5 bases at J, with 5 bases between the two ends. The CDR3 length is 12 residues. Germline values: CDR1 SGHDT, CDR2 YYEEEE. CDR3 amino acids: CASSFSDNEQFF. CDR3 in DNA: TGTGCCAGCAGCTTCTCTGACAATGAGCAGTTCTTC.

This chain connects TRBV7-9 to TRBJ1-1, with a tentative D call TRBD1 (5 bases). CDR3 size: 13 residues. Germline CDR1 reads SEHNR; CDR2 reads FQNEAQ (reference sequence). V dropped 8 bases and J dropped 3 bases, with 13 bases sitting between them. Here the CDR3 DNA reads TGTGCCAGCGGGGGGGGAGGGGACACTGAAGCTTTCTTT. It encodes CASGGGGDTEAFF.

The V and J genes are TRBV2 and TRBJ1-5; 7 positions agree with TRBD1. Looked up from germline, CDR1 is SNHLY and CDR2 is FYNNEI. The V gene end was trimmed by 8 bases and the J gene end by 3 bases; junction bases not matched to a gene: 4. This CDR3 region has 13 residues. CDR3 in amino acids: CASGGTDNQPQHF. DNA of the CDR3: TGTGCCAGCGGGGGGACAGACAATCAGCCCCAGCATTTT.

The count of this clone is one. This CDR3 is CASSLGAGGPQETQYF. The CDR3 DNA reads TGTGCCAGCAGCTTAGGGGCGGGGGGGCCCCAAGAGACCCAGTACTTC. This chain connects TRBV11-2 to TRBJ2-5; 9 nucleotides align to TRBD2. Germline-derived CDR1 and CDR2 are SGHAT and FQNNGV. This CDR3 has 16 residues. Trimming took 1 base from V and 1 from J; bases not matched to a gene: 4.

The chain joins TRBV12-5 to TRBJ2-3; 8 bases are a match to TRBD2. Germline CDR1 LGHNT, CDR2 FRNRAP. There are 18 residues in the CDR3. V lost 3 bases to trimming and J lost 1 base; unmatched junction nucleotides: 12. The CDR3 loop reads CASGLTGTSRGGTDTQYF. The DNA of the CDR3 is TGTGCTAGTGGTTTAACCGGGACTAGTAGGGGAGGCACAGATACGCAGTATTTT.

The genes are TRBV28 and TRBJ2-7; no clear D gene. Trimming took 7 bases from V and 4 from J, leaving 8 bases between them. Germline values: CDR1 MDHEN, CDR2 SYDVKM. This CDR3 region has 11 residues. CDR3 region: CASTFRYEQYF. CDR3 DNA sequence: TGTGCCAGCACCTTCAGATACGAGCAGTACTTC.

The chain is built from TRBV10-3 and TRBJ2-3; TRBD2 matches 8 bases. The CDR3 totals 15 residues. With 6 bases clipped from V and 3 bases from J, the junction kept 8 bases outside the gene matches. Per germline, CDR1 ENHRY and CDR2 SYGVKD. The CDR3 here is CAISRTSIGTDTQYF. The CDR3 DNA sequence: TGTGCCATCAGCCGGACTAGCATAGGTACAGATACGCAGTATTTT.

This chain joins TRBV19 and TRBJ2-7; tentative D call: TRBD1 (6 bases). CDR3 length: 12 amino acids. CDR1 and CDR2 from the germline V gene are LNHDA and SQIVND (reference sequence). Trimming cost V 5 bases and J 9 bases, with 14 bases left between them. The CDR3 loop is CASSAGLGGQYF. CDR3 DNA: TGTGCCAGTAGTGCGGGCTTAGGGGGGCAGTACTTC.

The CDR3 loop reads CASSSVNQPQHF. The CDR3 DNA is TGTGCCAGCAGTTCCGTAAATCAGCCCCAGCATTTT. J is TRBJ1-5 and V is TRBV27; no reliable D call. The CDR3 is made up of 12 amino acids. The germline V gene has CDR1 MNHEY and CDR2 SMNVEV (reference sequence). Trimming stripped 4 bases from V and 4 bases from J, with 5 bases between.

This rearrangement joins TRBV7-2 to TRBJ1-3; 7 nucleotides align to TRBD1. Germline lookup yields CDR1 SGHTA and CDR2 FQGNSA. The CDR3 sequence is 15 residues long. V was clipped by 1 base and J by 1 base; unmatched bases: 1. CDR3 sequence reads: CASSLEGASGNTIYF. DNA of the CDR3: TGTGCCAGCAGCTTAGAGGGGGCATCTGGAAACACCATATATTTT.

The chain is built from TRBV7-3 and TRBJ2-3; 7 positions match TRBD2. With V trimmed by 0 bases and J by 3 bases, 9 bases remained unmatched. CDR1 and CDR2 from the germline V gene are SGHTA and FQGTGA. This CDR3 comprises 17 residues. As DNA, the CDR3 is TGTGCCAGCAGCTTAACGTACGACGGGAGGATGACAGATACGCAGTATTTT. Amino acids: CASSLTYDGRMTDTQYF.

The gene calls are TRBV6-6 and TRBJ2-7, with D tentatively TRBD1 (5 bases). In germline, CDR1 is MNHNY, CDR2 SVGAGI (reference sequence). The CDR3 extends over 11 amino acids. Deletions cut 5 bases from V and 4 bases from J, with 6 bases between. In DNA, the CDR3 is TGTGCCAGCAGTAGGGGTTACGAGCAGTACTTC. Protein: CASSRGYEQYF.

The rearrangement joins TRBV5-4 to TRBJ1-6; D may be TRBD1 (6 bases). The length of the CDR3 is 16 residues. The germline gives CDR1 SGHNT, CDR2 YYREEE (reference sequence). V lost 4 bases and J lost 6, with 17 bases in between. The CDR3 region is CASSPKQGRGNSPLHF. CDR3 DNA: TGTGCCAGCAGCCCGAAACAGGGACGAGGTAATTCACCCCTCCACTTT.

This chain connects TRBV7-2 to TRBJ2-7; D may be TRBD2 (6 bases). Trimming took off 3 bases at V and 2 bases at J, with 11 bases between the two ends. Germline CDR1 and CDR2: SGHTA and FQGNSA. CDR3 length equals 14 residues. The CDR3 spells CASSFPSETYEQYF. The CDR3 bases are TGTGCCAGCAGCTTCCCTAGCGAGACCTACGAGCAGTACTTC.

The chain couples TRBV5-1 to TRBJ1-1; D might be TRBD1 (6 bases). Germline loops: CDR1 SGHRS, CDR2 YFSETQ. The CDR3 extends over 16 amino acids. V gave up 0 bases and J gave up 5 bases, with 17 bases separating them. CDR3 protein: CASSLEPGGRGTEAFF. The CDR3 DNA is TGCGCCAGCAGCTTGGAGCCCGGGGGGCGAGGGACTGAAGCTTTCTTT. Drawing the rest from reference TRBV5-1 and TRBJ1-1, the complete variable domain is KAGVTQTPRYLIKTRGQQVTLSCSPISGHRSVSWYQQTPGQGLQFLFEYFSETQRNKGNFPGRFSGRQFSNSRSEMNVSTLELGDSALYLCASSLEPGGRGTEAFFGQGTRLTVV.

CDR3 sequence: CSVDDFQITDTQYF. The CDR3 DNA reads as TGCAGCGTTGACGATTTCCAGATCACAGATACGCAGTATTTT. This chain links TRBV29-1 with TRBJ2-3; D remains ambiguous. Germline CDR1 SQVTM, CDR2 ANQGSEA. CDR3 length: 14 amino acids. Trimming took off 3 bases at V and 2 bases at J, with 12 bases between the two ends.

CDR3 sequence: CASSLEGQGAHNEQFF. The CDR3 DNA reads TGCGCCAGCAGCTTGGAGGGCCAGGGGGCACACAATGAGCAGTTCTTC. The chain uses TRBV5-1 and TRBJ2-1, with 8 nucleotides matching TRBD1. The CDR3 sequence is 16 residues long. Losses at the gene ends were 0 bases for V and 5 bases for J; bases not matched to a gene: 7. From germline, CDR1 is SGHRS and CDR2 YFSETQ.

The rearrangement joins TRBV19 to TRBJ1-5, with D unclear. With 4 bases removed from V and 5 bases from J, the gap between germline ends came to 21 bases. Germline-derived CDR1 and CDR2 are LNHDA and SQIVND (reference sequence). The CDR3 loop spans 17 amino acids. The CDR3 sequence: CASSSGAGSSSYQPQHF. The CDR3 bases are TGTGCCAGTAGTAGCGGAGCGGGATCATCATCCTATCAGCCCCAGCATTTT.

V usage is TRBV27 and J usage is TRBJ2-3; maybe TRBD2 (6 bases). Germline V gene sequence: CDR1 MNHEY, CDR2 SMNVEV (reference sequence). The V end was cut by 5 bases, the J end by 7 bases, with 13 bases between. The CDR3 sequence is 13 residues long. Here the CDR3 DNA reads TGTGCCAGCAGTCCCCCCGGGGGTCATACGCAGTATTTT. Protein product: CASSPPGGHTQYF.

CDR3 region: CASSQGLAGVRETQYF. The CDR3, as DNA: TGTGCCAGCAGTCAAGGACTAGCGGGGGTCCGAGAGACCCAGTACTTC. The rearrangement joins TRBV5-6 to TRBJ2-5; 13 bases line up with TRBD2. Germline-derived CDR1 and CDR2 are SGHDT and YYEEEE. The CDR3 contains 16 residues. The trim removed 5 bases at V and 4 bases at J, leaving 8 bases unmatched.